The entry below describes one TCR beta chain. What it recognizes is unknown. This entry comes from a study of cytotoxic CD8 clonotypes in ibrutinib-treated CLL. Target depth was 1 in 200,000 to 1 in 1 million T cells, about 10x per clonotype. Measured with immunoSEQ multiplex PCR; TCRdb has only the in-frame clones, and not every one. The sample contains some 140,000 clones, less than 90% of which appear only once. General study results and limits: The public clonotypes identified were infrequent and showed contraction or stability on treatment. Collection times varied between progressing and sustained-remission patients.

The CDR3 contains 16 residues. From germline, CDR1 is LGHNA and CDR2 YSLEER. With 3 bases clipped from V and 5 bases from J, the junction kept 9 bases outside the gene matches. The rearrangement links TRBV4-3 to TRBJ2-2; 7 bases agree with TRBD1. Source: PBMCs, taken after 24 months of ibrutinib treatment. This sequence originates from a human donor with chronic lymphocytic leukemia. This chain's CDR3 is CASSQGVATGTGELFF. As DNA, the CDR3 is TGCGCCAGCAGCCAGGGGGTGGCGACAGGGACCGGGGAGCTGTTTTTT.